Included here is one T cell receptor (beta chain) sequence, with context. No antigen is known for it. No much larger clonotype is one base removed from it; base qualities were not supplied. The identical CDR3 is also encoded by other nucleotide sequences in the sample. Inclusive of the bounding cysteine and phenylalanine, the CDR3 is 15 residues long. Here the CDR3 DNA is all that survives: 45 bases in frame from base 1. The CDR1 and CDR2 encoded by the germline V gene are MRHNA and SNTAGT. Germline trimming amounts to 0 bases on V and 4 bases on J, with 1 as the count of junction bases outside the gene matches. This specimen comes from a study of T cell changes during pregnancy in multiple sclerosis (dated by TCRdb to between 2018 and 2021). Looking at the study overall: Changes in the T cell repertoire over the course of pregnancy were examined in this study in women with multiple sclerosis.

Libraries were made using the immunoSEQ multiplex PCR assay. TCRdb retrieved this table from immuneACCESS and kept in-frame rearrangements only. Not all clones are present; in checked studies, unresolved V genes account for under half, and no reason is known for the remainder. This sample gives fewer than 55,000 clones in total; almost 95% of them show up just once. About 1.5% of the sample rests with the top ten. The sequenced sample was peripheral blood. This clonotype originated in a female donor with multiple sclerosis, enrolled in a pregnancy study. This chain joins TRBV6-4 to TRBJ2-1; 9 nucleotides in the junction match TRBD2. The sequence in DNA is TGTGCCAGCAGTGACTCTGCGGGAGGGTACAATGAGCAGTTCTTC. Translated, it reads CASSDSAGGYNEQFF.